This T cell receptor beta chain was recovered during a study of blood T cells in healthy people across ages (dated by TCRdb to the mid-2010s). Concerning the study at large: In model experiments, template switching captured roughly one uniquely barcoded TCR beta cDNA molecule for every two T cells. Age-related changes in TCR beta repertoire diversity were measured in the study by deep sequencing normalized with unique cDNA molecular identifiers. Four age groups were formed from the donors: young (average 16 years), middle-aged (approximately 39), aged (over 55) and long-lived (less than 85). To avoid experimental bias, donors of different ages were distributed randomly across sequencing lanes. Two additional independent replicas of 1 million unique cDNA reads from the same blood draw were analyzed for two donors (one aged 18 to 30 and one aged 80 or older).

Donors were a few dozen systemically healthy Caucasian individuals from Russia aged roughly 6 to 100 years. Each donor gave approximately 10 milliliters of peripheral blood, collected into EDTA-treated Vacutainer tubes. PBMCs were isolated by Ficoll-Paque density-gradient centrifugation, with at least 6 million obtained per sample. Trizol reagent was used to extract total RNA from the PBMCs, yielding at least 6 micrograms per sample. The percentages of naive CD45RAhigh/CD27high T cells were determined by flow cytometry on a PBMC aliquot from every donor. The library was obtained by 5' RACE. For sequencing, an Illumina HiSeq 2500 was employed. The second PCR ran for roughly 7 to 12 cycles and used a J-beta primer mix along with a sample-barcoded 5' primer. Each TCR beta cDNA molecule received a unique molecular identifier from a template-switch 5' adaptor carrying 12 random nucleotides. Each sample yielded at least 2.5 million CDR3-containing paired-end reads. First-strand cDNA synthesis was performed from all RNA using the Mint cDNA synthesis kit, with priming by a TRBC-specific oligonucleotide. All cDNA was treated with uracil-DNA glycosylase and then went through a first 18-cycle PCR with the universal primers M1SS and BC2_uni_R. As for the authors' bioinformatics: Normalization of each sample was performed by random selection of 1 million high-quality reads, each carrying a distinct molecular identifier. Reads with shared molecular identifiers were discarded instead of being binned into consensus sequences. MiTCR, set to a Q25 quality threshold and the strictest error-elimination algorithm, was used for CDR3 identification, clonotype clustering and error correction. A nonparametric unseen species model with Euler transformation was used to estimate a lower bound on total TCR beta diversity. TCRdb's own reprocessing of the public reads used fastp at Q25 and MiXCR and kept productive beta chains. When rows share a CDR3 protein, they turn into one entry using the most common DNA and genes. These V and J calls are TCRdb output, not the study's own analysis. In all, the sample holds about a million distinct CDR3 sequences, and roughly 50% of those were seen once. About a fifth of the sample is in the top ten clones.

The investigation overall reported the following: There was a strong correlation between observed TCR beta diversity and the percentage of naive T cells measured by flow cytometry. Compared with the aged group, the long-lived group had more naive CD4+ T cells, fewer expanded clones and increased TCR diversity, a pattern suggesting age selection. As age increased, observed TCR beta diversity per million T cells dropped in a roughly linear way, and a significant reduction was already evident by age 40. Total diversity estimates from one million sequenced T cells were considered lower bounds and underestimates. Conclusive comparison of naive and antigen-experienced compartments was prevented by the profiling of bulk unsorted PBMCs. Because the CMV infection status of the donors was unknown, age-related changes in expanded clonotypes may potentially have been confounded.

CDR1 and CDR2 (DFQATT, SNEGSKA) derive from the germline V gene (reference sequence). V loses 1 base, J loses 3 bases, and the germline ends lie 11 bases apart. From cysteine to phenylalanine, the CDR3 is 14 amino acids long. CDR3 DNA is the only sequence kept; it has 42 bases, read in frame from the first base. Worth noting for this clonotype: Its antigen remains undetermined. The record has no base qualities; no much larger clone is one base away.

The sequencing input was blood. The TCR sequence derives from a woman between 55 and 75 years old in good health. This sequence uses TRBV20-1 and TRBJ2-3; the D gene cannot be resolved beyond TRBD1 or TRBD2, each matching 5 bases. The CDR3 region: CSARVGTGTDTQYF. The DNA reads TGCAGTGCTAGAGTAGGGACCGGGACAGATACGCAGTATTTT.